This TCR beta chain came from a study of shared clonotypes between healthy human individuals. Study findings and constraints: Read depth was anticipated to influence clonotype sharing among donors.

The CDR3 runs to 12 residues. Germline CDR1 is MNHEY and CDR2 is SVGAGI. V was cut by 7 bases and J by 0 bases, with 7 bases left in between. Measured with immunoSEQ multiplex PCR; TCRdb has only the in-frame clones, and not every one. The table shows 1,500,000 or so clones, with roughly 95% occurring only once. In the case of this clone: Antigen: not known.

The chain is built from TRBV6-5 and TRBJ2-7; D is uncertain. The source is a man aged 30 to 45 in good health. The sequencing sample was made of naive CD4+ T cells sorted from blood. Subset given: CD45RA+ positively selected. The CDR3 loop is CASKAVSYEQYF. CDR3 nucleotide sequence: TGTGCCAGCAAGGCAGTCTCCTACGAGCAGTACTTC.